This entry is about one T cell receptor beta chain. What it binds is unknown. The entry originates in a study of blood T cells in healthy people across ages. Whole-study findings and limits: TCR beta diversity correlated strongly with naive T cell percentage.

The CDR3 runs to 17 residues. CDR1 is LGHDT and CDR2 is YNNKEL in the germline V gene (reference sequence). Trimming removed 4 bases at V and 0 bases at J, with 13 bases between. Healthy Caucasian individuals from Russia aged roughly 6 to 100 were enrolled as donors. Researchers report isolating at least 7 million PBMCs per sample. With a J-beta primer mix and a sample-barcoded 5' primer, a second PCR ran about 7 to 12 cycles. At least 3 million CDR3-containing paired-end reads were obtained per sample. TCRdb itself ran the 5' RACE reads through MiXCR, one entry per CDR3 protein. Here the sample spans about 1 million distinct CDR3 sequences, around 43% being singletons.

This TCR came from a woman aged 55-69 years in good health. V and J are TRBV3-1 and TRBJ1-6; possibly TRBD1 for D (5 bases). Sequencing was done on a sample of blood. DNA for the CDR3: TGTGCCAGCAGCCCGGGACGCGGGAGCTCCTATAATTCACCCCTCCACTTT. Protein product: CASSPGRGSSYNSPLHF.